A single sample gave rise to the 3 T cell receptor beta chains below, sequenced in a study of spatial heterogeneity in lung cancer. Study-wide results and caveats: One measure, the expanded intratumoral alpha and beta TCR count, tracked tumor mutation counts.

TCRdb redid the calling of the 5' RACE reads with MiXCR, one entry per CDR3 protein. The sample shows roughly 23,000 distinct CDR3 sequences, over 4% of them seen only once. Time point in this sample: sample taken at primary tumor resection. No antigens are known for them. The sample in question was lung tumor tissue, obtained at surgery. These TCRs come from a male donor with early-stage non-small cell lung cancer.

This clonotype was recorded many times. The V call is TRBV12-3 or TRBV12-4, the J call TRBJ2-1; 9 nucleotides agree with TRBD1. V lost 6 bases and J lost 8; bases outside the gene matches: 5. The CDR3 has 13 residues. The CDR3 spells CASRPTGGDEQFF. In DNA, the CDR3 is TGTGCCAGCAGGCCCACAGGGGGCGATGAGCAGTTCTTC.

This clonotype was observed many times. The CDR3 loop is CASSQYRQSLNYGYTF. CDR3 coding DNA: TGTGCCAGCAGCCAATACCGCCAGAGCCTTAACTATGGCTACACCTTC. This chain links TRBV3-1 with TRBJ1-2; D unresolved. Trimming left V 2 bases short and J 1 base short, with 14 bases between. The CDR3 has 16 residues. CDR1 is LGHDT and CDR2 is YNNKEL in the germline V gene (reference sequence).

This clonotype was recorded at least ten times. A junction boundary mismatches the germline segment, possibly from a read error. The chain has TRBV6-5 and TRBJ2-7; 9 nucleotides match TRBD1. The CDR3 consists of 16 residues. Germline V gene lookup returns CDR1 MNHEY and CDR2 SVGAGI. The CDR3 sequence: CASSYSISGTGRPLHF. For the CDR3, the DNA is TGTGCCAGCAGTTACTCGATATCAGGGACAGGGAGACCGCTGCACTTC.